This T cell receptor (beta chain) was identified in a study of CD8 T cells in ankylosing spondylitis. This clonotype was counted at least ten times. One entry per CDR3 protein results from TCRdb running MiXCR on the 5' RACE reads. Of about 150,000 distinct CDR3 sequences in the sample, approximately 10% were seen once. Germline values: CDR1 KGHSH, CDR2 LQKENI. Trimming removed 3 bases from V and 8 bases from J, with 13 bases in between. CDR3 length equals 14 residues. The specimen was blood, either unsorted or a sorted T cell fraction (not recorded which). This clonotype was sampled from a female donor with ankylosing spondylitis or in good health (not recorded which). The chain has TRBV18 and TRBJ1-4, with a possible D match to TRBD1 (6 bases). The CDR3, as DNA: TGTGCCAGCTCACCCAACAGGGACCAAGAAAAACTGTTTTTT. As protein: CASSPNRDQEKLFF.